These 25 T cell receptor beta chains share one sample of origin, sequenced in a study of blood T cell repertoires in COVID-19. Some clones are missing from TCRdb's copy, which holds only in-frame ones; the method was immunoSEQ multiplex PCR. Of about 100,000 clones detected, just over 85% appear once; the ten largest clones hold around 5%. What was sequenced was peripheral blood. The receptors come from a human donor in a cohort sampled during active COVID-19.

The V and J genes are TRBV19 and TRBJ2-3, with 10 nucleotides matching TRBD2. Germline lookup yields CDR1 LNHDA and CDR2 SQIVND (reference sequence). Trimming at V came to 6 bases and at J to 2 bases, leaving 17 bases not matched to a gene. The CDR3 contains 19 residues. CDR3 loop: CASSSRTSGYHSPTDTQYF. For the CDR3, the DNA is TGTGCCAGTAGCTCAAGGACTAGCGGATACCACTCCCCCACAGATACGCAGTATTTT.

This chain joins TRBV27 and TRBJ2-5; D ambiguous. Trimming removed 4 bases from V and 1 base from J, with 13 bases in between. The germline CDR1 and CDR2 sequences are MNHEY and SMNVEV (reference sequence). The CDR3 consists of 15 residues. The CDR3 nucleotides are TGTGCCAGCAGTTCGACTCCTAGGAGCCAAGAGACCCAGTACTTC. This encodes CASSSTPRSQETQYF.

The CDR3 loop reads CASSYPSRTAEAFF. The CDR3 DNA reads as TGTGCCAGCAGTTACCCATCGAGGACAGCAGAAGCTTTCTTT. The chain carries TRBV6-2 or TRBV6-3 and TRBJ1-1; a possible D gene is TRBD1 (6 bases). This CDR3 region has 14 residues. Between the trimmed V and J ends, which lost 2 bases and 8 bases, there was a span of 15 bases. From germline, CDR1 is MNHEY and CDR2 SVGEGT.

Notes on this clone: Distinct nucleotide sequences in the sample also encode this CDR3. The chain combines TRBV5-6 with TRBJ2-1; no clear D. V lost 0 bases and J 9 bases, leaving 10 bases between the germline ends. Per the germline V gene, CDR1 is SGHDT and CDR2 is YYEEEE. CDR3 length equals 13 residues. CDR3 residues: CASSLGPGGEQFF. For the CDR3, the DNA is TGTGCCAGCAGCTTGGGACCTGGCGGTGAGCAGTTCTTC.

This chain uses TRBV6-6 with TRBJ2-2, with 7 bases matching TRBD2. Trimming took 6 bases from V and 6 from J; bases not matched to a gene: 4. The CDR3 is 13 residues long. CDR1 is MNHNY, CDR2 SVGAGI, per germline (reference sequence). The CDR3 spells CASRQGLAGELFF. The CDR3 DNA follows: TGTGCCAGCAGGCAAGGACTAGCCGGGGAGCTGTTTTTT.

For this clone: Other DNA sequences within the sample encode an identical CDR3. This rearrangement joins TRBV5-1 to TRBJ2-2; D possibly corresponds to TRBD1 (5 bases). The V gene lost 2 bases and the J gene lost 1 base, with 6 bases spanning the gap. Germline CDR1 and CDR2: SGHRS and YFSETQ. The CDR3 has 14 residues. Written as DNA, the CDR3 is TGCGCCAGCAGCTTAGGACAGAACACCGGGGAGCTGTTTTTT. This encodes CASSLGQNTGELFF.

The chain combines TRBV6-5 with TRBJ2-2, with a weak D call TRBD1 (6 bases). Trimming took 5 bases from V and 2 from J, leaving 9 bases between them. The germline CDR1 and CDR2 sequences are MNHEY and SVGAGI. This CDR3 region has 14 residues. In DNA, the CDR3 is TGTGCCAGCAGTCCGGGACAAAACACCGGGGAGCTGTTTTTT. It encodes CASSPGQNTGELFF.

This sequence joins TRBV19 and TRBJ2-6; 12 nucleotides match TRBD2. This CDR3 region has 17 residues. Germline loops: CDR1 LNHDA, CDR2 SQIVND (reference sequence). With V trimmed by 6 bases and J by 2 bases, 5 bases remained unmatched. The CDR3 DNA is TGTGCCAGTAGCCGGACTAGCGGGATCACTGGGGCCAACGTCCTGACTTTC. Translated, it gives CASSRTSGITGANVLTF.

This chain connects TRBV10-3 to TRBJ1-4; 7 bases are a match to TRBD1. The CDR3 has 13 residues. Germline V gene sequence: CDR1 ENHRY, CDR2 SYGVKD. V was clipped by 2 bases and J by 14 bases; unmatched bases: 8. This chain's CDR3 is CAISETLQGWLFF. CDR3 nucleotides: TGTGCCATCAGTGAGACCCTACAGGGGTGGCTGTTTTTT.

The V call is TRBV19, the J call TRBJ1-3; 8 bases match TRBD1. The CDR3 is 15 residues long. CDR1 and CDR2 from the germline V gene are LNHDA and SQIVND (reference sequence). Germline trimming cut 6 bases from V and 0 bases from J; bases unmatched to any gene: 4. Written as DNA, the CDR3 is TGTGCCAGTAGGAGGGACAGGTCCTCTGGAAACACCATATATTTT. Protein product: CASRRDRSSGNTIYF.

CDR3 protein: CASSSGLTLFF. Written as DNA, the CDR3 is TGTGCCAGCAGCTCCGGACTAACTCTGTTCTTC. The genes are TRBV11-2 and TRBJ2-1; a weak D match, TRBD2 (6 bases). Trimming shortened V by 4 bases and J by 15 bases, and 13 bases separated the two germline ends. Germline V CDR1 and CDR2: SGHAT, FQNNGV. The CDR3 has 11 amino acids.

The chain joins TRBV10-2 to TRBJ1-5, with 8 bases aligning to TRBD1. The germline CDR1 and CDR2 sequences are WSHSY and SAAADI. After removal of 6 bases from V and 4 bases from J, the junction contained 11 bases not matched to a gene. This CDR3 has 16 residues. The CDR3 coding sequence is TGCGCCAGCAGGGGGTGGGGGACAGGCGAAAATCAGCCCCAGCATTTT. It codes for CASRGWGTGENQPQHF.

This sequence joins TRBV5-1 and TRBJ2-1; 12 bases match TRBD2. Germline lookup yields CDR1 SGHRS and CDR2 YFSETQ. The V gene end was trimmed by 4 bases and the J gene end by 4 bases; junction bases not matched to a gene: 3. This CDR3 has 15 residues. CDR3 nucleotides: TGCGCCAGCAGCCCGCTAGCGGGAGGGTACAATGAGCAGTTCTTC. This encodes CASSPLAGGYNEQFF.

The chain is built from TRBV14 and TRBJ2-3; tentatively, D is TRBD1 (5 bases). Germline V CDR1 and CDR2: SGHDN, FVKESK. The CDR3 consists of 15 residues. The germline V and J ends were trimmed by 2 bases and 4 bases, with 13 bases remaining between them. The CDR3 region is CASSQRLDSPDTQYF. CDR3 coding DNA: TGTGCCAGCAGCCAACGGTTAGACAGTCCAGATACGCAGTATTTT.

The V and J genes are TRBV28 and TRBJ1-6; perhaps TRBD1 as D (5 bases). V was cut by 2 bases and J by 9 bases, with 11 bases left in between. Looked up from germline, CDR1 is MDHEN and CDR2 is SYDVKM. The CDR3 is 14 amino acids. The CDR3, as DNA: TGTGCCAGCAGTTTAGGGGGGGTAGGTTCACCCCTCCACTTT. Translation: CASSLGGVGSPLHF.

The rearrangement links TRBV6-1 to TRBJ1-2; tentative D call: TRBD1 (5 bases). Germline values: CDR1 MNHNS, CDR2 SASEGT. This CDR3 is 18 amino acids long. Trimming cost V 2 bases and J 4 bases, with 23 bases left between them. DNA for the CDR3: TGTGCCAGCAGTGAAACGTGGGGGGTTTTGGGTTCCGGCTATGGCTACACCTTC. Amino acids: CASSETWGVLGSGYGYTF.

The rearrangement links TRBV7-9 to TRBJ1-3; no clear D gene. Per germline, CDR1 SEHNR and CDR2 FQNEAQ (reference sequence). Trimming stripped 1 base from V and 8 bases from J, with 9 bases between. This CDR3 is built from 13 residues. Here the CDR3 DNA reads TGTGCCAGCAGCTTAGGCGGGGTAGACACCATATATTTT. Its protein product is CASSLGGVDTIYF.

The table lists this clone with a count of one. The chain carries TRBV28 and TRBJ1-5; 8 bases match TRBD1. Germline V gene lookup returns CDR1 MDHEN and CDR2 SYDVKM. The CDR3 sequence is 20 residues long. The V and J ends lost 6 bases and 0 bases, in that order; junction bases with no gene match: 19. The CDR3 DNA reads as TGTGCCAGCAGCCATGGAGGATGGGACAGGCCGTTAGATAGCAATCAGCCCCAGCATTTT. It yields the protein CASSHGGWDRPLDSNQPQHF.

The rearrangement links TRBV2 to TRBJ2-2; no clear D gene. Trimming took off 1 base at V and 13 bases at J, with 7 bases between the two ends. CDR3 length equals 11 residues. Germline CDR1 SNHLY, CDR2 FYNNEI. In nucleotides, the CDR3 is TGTGCCAGCAGTGAAGGACTGTGGCTGTTTTTT. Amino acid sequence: CASSEGLWLFF.

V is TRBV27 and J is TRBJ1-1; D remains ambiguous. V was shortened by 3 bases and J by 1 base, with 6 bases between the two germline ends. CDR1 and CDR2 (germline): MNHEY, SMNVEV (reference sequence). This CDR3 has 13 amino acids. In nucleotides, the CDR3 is TGTGCCAGCAGTTTTGACTGGAACACTGAAGCTTTCTTT. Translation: CASSFDWNTEAFF.

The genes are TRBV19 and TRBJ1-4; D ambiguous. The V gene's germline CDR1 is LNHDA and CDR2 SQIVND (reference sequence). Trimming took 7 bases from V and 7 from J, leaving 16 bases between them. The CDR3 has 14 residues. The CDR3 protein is CASNNKEGSEKLFF. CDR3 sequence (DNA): TGTGCCAGTAATAACAAGGAAGGGAGTGAAAAACTGTTTTTT. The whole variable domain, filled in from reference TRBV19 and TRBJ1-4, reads DGGITQSPKYLFRKEGQNVTLSCEQNLNHDAMYWYRQDPGQGLRLIYYSQIVNDFQKGDIAEGYSVSREKKESFPLTVTSAQKNPTAFYLCASNNKEGSEKLFFGSGTQLSVL.

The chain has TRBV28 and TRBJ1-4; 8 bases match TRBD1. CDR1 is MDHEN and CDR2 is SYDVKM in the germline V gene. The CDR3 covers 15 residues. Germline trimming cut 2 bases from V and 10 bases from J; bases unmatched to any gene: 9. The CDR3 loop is CASSLGGTGSGKLFF. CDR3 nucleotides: TGTGCCAGCAGTTTAGGGGGGACAGGTTCGGGAAAACTGTTTTTT.

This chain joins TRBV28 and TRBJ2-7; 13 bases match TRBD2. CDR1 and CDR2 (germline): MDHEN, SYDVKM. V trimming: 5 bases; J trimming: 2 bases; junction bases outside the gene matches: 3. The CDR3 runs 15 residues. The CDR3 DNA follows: TGTGCCAGCAGTCCGACTAGCGGGGGGACCTACGAGCAGTACTTC. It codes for CASSPTSGGTYEQYF.

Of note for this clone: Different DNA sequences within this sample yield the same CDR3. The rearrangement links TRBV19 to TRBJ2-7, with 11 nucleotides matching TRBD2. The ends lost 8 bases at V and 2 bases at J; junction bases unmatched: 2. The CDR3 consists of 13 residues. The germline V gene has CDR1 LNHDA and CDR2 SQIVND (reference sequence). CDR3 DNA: TGTGCCAGTCGACTAGCGGGAACCTACGAGCAGTACTTC. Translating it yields CASRLAGTYEQYF.

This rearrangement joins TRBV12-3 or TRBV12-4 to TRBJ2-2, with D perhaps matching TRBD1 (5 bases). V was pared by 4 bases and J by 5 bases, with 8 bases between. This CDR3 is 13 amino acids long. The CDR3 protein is CASSWSGTGELFF. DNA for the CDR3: TGTGCCAGCAGTTGGTCAGGGACCGGGGAGCTGTTTTTT.